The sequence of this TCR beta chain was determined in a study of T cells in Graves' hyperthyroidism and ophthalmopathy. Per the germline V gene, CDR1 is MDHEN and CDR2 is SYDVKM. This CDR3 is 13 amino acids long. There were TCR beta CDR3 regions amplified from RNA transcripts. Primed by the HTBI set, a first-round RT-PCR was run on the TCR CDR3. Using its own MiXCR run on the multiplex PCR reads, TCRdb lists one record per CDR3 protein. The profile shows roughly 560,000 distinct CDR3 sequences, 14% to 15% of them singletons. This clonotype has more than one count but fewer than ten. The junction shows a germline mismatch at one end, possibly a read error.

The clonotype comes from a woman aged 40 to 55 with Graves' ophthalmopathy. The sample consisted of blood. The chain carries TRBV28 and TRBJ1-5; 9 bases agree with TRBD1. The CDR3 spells CTSRDRANQPQHF. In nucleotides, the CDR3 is TGTACCAGCAGGGACAGGGCGAATCAGCCCCAGCATTTT. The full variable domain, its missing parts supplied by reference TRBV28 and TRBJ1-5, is DVKVTQSSRYLVKRTGEKVFLECVQDMDHENMFWYRQDPGLGLRLIYFSYDVKMKEKGDIPEGYSVSREKKERFSLILESASTNQTSMYLCTSRDRANQPQHFGDGTRLSIL.